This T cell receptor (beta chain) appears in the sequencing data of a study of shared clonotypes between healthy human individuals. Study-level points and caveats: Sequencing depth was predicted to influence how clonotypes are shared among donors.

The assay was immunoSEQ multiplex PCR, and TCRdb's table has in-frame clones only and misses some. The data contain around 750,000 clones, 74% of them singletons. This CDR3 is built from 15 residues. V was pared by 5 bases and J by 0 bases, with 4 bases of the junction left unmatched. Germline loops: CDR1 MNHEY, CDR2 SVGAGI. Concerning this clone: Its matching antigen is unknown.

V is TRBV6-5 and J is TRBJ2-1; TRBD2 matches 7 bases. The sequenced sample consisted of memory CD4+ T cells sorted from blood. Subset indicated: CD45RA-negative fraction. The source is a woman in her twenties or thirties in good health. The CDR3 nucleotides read TGTGCCAGCAGTCGAGCGGGATCCTCCTACAATGAGCAGTTCTTC. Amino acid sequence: CASSRAGSSYNEQFF.